The TCR beta chain under discussion was sequenced for a study of T cell responses to AZD1222 COVID-19 vaccine (dated by TCRdb to the early 2020s). Some background on the complete study: AZD1222 recipients given second doses at about 4 weeks or at about 12 weeks were pooled, since spike-specific TCR depth and breadth were not found to differ between the two schedules. TCR sequencing covered about 230 trial participants: 207 given two doses of AZD1222 and 26 given two doses of MenACWY control vaccine. Enrollment into the trials was organized by age into subgroups of 18-55, 56-69 and 70-plus years, and those subgroups contained roughly 140, 27 and 60 TCR-sequenced participants, respectively.

With respect to this clone: Its antigen is unknown. Per-base quality was not reported, and no clone a single base away is much larger than it.

The CDR3 regions of human TCRbeta chains were analyzed by immunosequencing. The study's own analysis went as follows. TCRs in the repertoires were matched against a reference library of SARS-CoV-2-specific TCRs that had been generated with the MIRA antigen-specificity platform. Breadth was defined as the fraction of unique TCRs that were SARS-CoV-2-associated. Depth was defined as the fraction of total T cells that were SARS-CoV-2-associated. Using the MIRA data, every spike-specific TCR was mapped to the spike region that the TCR reacted to and assigned to either a CD4 or a CD8 class. Log10-transformed breadth and depth values were compared by one-way ANOVA with Sidak's multiple comparisons tests. Entries here come from immuneACCESS through TCRdb and include only in-frame sequences with V and J called. Some clones fail to appear in such tables; in the studies checked, an unresolved V gene covers under half of the shortfall, and the cause of the remainder is unknown. V and J calls and clone size follow that table, whereas D and trimming were derived from the DNA. Counted in this sample were 54,000 or so clones; 88% of them appeared once. The ten most abundant clones make up approximately 14% of the sample.

Sample time point, as interpreted from the label and publication: baseline before first vaccination. The vaccinee samples were drawn from two UK trials, COV001 and COV002, one of which was a single-blind randomized controlled phase 2/3 trial testing AZD1222 (ChAdOx1 nCoV-19) in healthy adults. For TCRbeta chain sequencing, PBMC samples were collected from trial participants at day 0 and at day 28 after the second dose. The study at large found these results: Most participants were white British and females outnumbered males, and the authors suggested that clonal diversity may have been underestimated. Spike-specific TCR breadth and depth rose significantly after two AZD1222 doses compared with day 0 and with MenACWY recipients. Vaccine-associated CD4 TCRs spanned the whole spike protein, with dominant responses in regions 160-218 and 743-854. The 56-69-year group was small, and its depth increase did not reach significance, likely because of low power. Because no day 14 peak-response samples were available, repertoires were characterized only after the peak T cell response. Reportedly, almost half of the unique spike-specific TCRs recognized epitopes lying outside the regions that are mutated in the B.1.351 and B.1.1.7 variants. Conclusions about previously exposed vaccinees were limited because only a handful of AZD1222 recipients were SARS-CoV-2 seropositive at baseline.

This clonotype originated in an adult in good health. The sample here was peripheral blood, taken on day 0 of AZD1222 vaccination.

The DNA sequence is TGTGCAGGGGGTTGGGGGATGGCAGCCACACAAGCTTTCTTT. Its protein reads: CAGGWGMAATQAFF. The rearrangement joined TRBV30 to TRBJ1-1, and the D gene may be TRBD1, 6 bases matching. The CDR3 holds 14 amino acids from the cysteine to the phenylalanine. Kept here is only the CDR3 DNA, which spans 42 bases and is read in frame from base 1. The germline V gene (reference sequence) specifies GTSNPN as CDR1 and SVGIG as CDR2.